The next 7 T cell receptor beta chains were all read from a single sample in a study of T cells in women clearing cervical HPV infection. Sequencing used immunoSEQ multiplex PCR; TCRdb keeps in-frame clones, though not all of them. The sample shows nearly 35,000 clones, and 1.5% to 2% sits with its ten largest clones. The sample comprised blood buffy coat. These receptors were taken from a woman between 18 and 75 years old with a cervical HPV16 infection that either progressed to CIN3+ or cleared (not recorded which).

A remark on this clone: The CDR3 is cut off 3 residues early in the read; its end comes from the germline J gene. V and J are TRBV7-3 and TRBJ1-1, with 7 bases matching TRBD1. This CDR3 comprises 13 residues. Trimming removed 5 bases from V and 3 bases from J; junction bases left unmatched: 3. Germline V gene lookup returns CDR1 SGHTA and CDR2 FQGTGA. The CDR3 reads CASSVDRDTEAFF. The sequenced part of the CDR3 DNA is TGTGCCAGCAGCGTAGACAGGGACACTGAA.

Frequency places this clone as medium-sized. The read ends 3 residues before the CDR3 terminus; that terminus is restored from the germline J gene. The chain uses TRBV10-3 and TRBJ2-2, with D tentatively TRBD1 (5 bases). Germline V gives CDR1 ENHRY, CDR2 SYGVKD. The CDR3 has 12 residues. The covered CDR3 bases are TGTGCCATCAGAGGGGATGGTGAGGTG. Translating it yields CAIRGDGEV. The whole CDR3 sequence is CAIRGDGEVLFF.

Of note for this clone: The CDR3 goes on 3 residues after the read ends, and that part is filled in from the germline J gene. Other nucleotide sequences from this sample produce the same CDR3. This chain uses TRBV2 with TRBJ1-3; a possible D gene is TRBD1 (6 bases). CDR3 size: 13 residues. V gave up 7 bases and J gave up 6 bases, with 13 bases separating them. Germline CDR1 and CDR2: SNHLY and FYNNEI. This chain's CDR3 is CASTTGLLNTIYF. CDR3 bases read: TGTGCCAGCACCACAGGGCTGTTAAACACC.

On this clone itself: Read data end 3 residues before the CDR3 end; the end is taken from the germline J gene. V and J are TRBV28 and TRBJ2-3; 7 bases fit TRBD1. Germline CDR1 reads MDHEN; CDR2 reads SYDVKM. The CDR3 loop spans 14 amino acids. The trim removed 7 bases at V and 4 bases at J, leaving 8 bases unmatched. CDR3 residues: CASTSGQAADTQYF. Partial CDR3 DNA: TGTGCCAGCACGAGCGGACAGGCGGCAGATACG.

For this clone: The sequenced fragment ends 3 residues before the CDR3 boundary, so the rest is inferred from the germline J gene. The V and J genes are TRBV12-3 or TRBV12-4 and TRBJ2-3, with D possibly matching TRBD2 (6 bases). The CDR3 totals 15 residues. The V gene lost 0 bases and the J gene lost 0 bases, with 7 bases spanning the gap. The CDR3 sequence is CASSLAAGSTDTQYF. Incomplete CDR3 DNA: TGTGCCAGCAGTTTAGCCGCGGGAAGCACAGATACG.

This chain's CDR3 is CASSPGQIQETQYF. The covered CDR3 bases are TGCGCCAGCAGCCCGGGACAGATCCAAGAGACC. V gene TRBV5-1 combines with J gene TRBJ2-5, with 7 bases fitting TRBD1. The CDR3 is cut off 3 residues early in the read; its end comes from the germline J gene. CDR1 and CDR2 (germline): SGHRS, YFSETQ. V was pared by 4 bases and J by 1 base, with 4 bases of the junction left unmatched. The CDR3 totals 14 residues. Variable domain in full (rest from reference TRBV5-1 and TRBJ2-5): KAGVTQTPRYLIKTRGQQVTLSCSPISGHRSVSWYQQTPGQGLQFLFEYFSETQRNKGNFPGRFSGRQFSNSRSEMNVSTLELGDSALYLCASSPGQIQETQYFGPGTRLLVL.

To note about this clone: Coverage ceases 3 residues before the CDR3 finishes, and the germline J gene fills in the end. This chain links TRBV7-2 with TRBJ1-5, with D tentatively TRBD1 (5 bases). Between the trimmed V and J ends, which lost 0 bases and 6 bases, there was a span of 9 bases. The CDR3 is made up of 14 amino acids. CDR1 is SGHTA and CDR2 is FQGNSA in the germline V gene. The sequenced CDR3 bases are TGTGCCAGCAGCTTAGCAGGGGTGAGTCAGCCC. Translation: CASSLAGVSQP. The CDR3 reads in full as CASSLAGVSQPQHF.